One and the same sample provided the 19 T cell receptor beta chains below, sequenced in a study of identifying expanded T cells in peripheral blood. TCRdb's copy holds only in-frame clones and misses some; the assay was immunoSEQ multiplex PCR. The profile shows around 60,000 clones, around 83% of them singletons. The specimen was blood. These receptor sequences come from a person between 18 and 75 years old in good health.

The chain uses TRBV7-2 and TRBJ2-3, with 11 bases lining up with TRBD2. This CDR3 spans 15 amino acids. J lost 5 bases, V lost 5 bases, and 6 bases had no gene match. From germline, CDR1 is SGHTA and CDR2 FQGNSA. The CDR3 DNA sequence: TGTGCCAGCAGCGAGACTAGCGGGACGTTAGATACGCAGTATTTT. Translation: CASSETSGTLDTQYF.

This chain joins TRBV6-1 and TRBJ1-5; no reliable D call. From germline, CDR1 is MNHNS and CDR2 SASEGT. Trimming stripped 1 base from V and 7 bases from J, with 8 bases between. CDR3 size: 13 residues. The CDR3 here is CASSEGPNQPQHF. In nucleotides, the CDR3 is TGTGCCAGCAGTGAAGGGCCTAACCAGCCCCAGCATTTT.

This chain connects TRBV15 to TRBJ2-1; no reliable D call. This CDR3 contains 14 residues. Germline lookup yields CDR1 LNHNV and CDR2 YYDKDF (reference sequence). V lost 5 bases and J lost 10, with 18 bases in between. CDR3: CATSALLGLGEQFF. The CDR3 nucleotides read TGTGCCACCAGCGCTCTCCTAGGGCTCGGGGAGCAGTTCTTC.

V and J are TRBV23-1 and TRBJ1-1, with D perhaps matching TRBD1 (6 bases). TRBV23-1 is an ORF, with its function uncertain. CDR3 size: 14 residues. Trimming shortened V by 1 base and J by 9 bases, and 15 bases separated the two germline ends. The CDR3 loop reads CASSQYLWTAQAFF. The CDR3 coding sequence is TGCGCCAGCAGTCAATACCTCTGGACAGCACAAGCTTTCTTT.

A word on this clone: A much bigger clone sits one base away, suggesting this may be a read error. V gene TRBV5-6 combines with J gene TRBJ1-6; no clear D gene. The CDR3 runs to 15 residues. CDR1 SGHDT and CDR2 YYEEEE come from the germline V gene. CDR3: CASSLAGRTNSPPHF. CDR3 nucleotide sequence: TGTGCCAGCAGCTTAGCAGGACGGACCAATTCACCCCCCCACTTT.

This chain connects TRBV7-6 to TRBJ2-1; 9 nucleotides match TRBD2. The germline CDR1 and CDR2 sequences are SGHVS and FNYEAQ. CDR3 size: 15 residues. Trimming at V came to 5 bases and at J to 7 bases, leaving 9 bases not matched to a gene. The CDR3 DNA follows: TGTGCCAGCAGCCCCTATGCGGGAGGGCCAAATGAGCAGTTCTTC. Amino acids: CASSPYAGGPNEQFF.

J is TRBJ1-1 and V is TRBV19; tentative D call: TRBD1 (6 bases). In germline, CDR1 is LNHDA, CDR2 SQIVND (reference sequence). CDR3 length: 17 amino acids. V gave up 4 bases and J gave up 3 bases, with 21 bases separating them. The CDR3 bases are TGTGCCAGTAGTAGGGGCAGGGGTTTTTATTTTGACACTGAAGCTTTCTTT. Its translation is CASSRGRGFYFDTEAFF.

CDR3 in amino acids: CASSLSGGPRRNTIYF. The CDR3 region has the DNA TGTGCCAGCAGTTTATCTGGGGGGCCGAGGAGAAACACCATATATTTT. The V call is TRBV27, the J call TRBJ1-3; possible D gene TRBD1, 6 bases. V dropped 0 bases and J dropped 5 bases, with 14 bases sitting between them. This CDR3 region has 16 residues. Per germline, CDR1 MNHEY and CDR2 SMNVEV (reference sequence).

V usage is TRBV2 and J usage is TRBJ2-1; TRBD1 matches at 7 bases. The CDR3 consists of 15 residues. Germline CDR1 reads SNHLY; CDR2 reads FYNNEI. The ends lost 4 bases at V and 3 bases at J; junction bases unmatched: 6. The CDR3 reads CASSVRQGVYNEQFF. CDR3 sequence (DNA): TGTGCCAGCAGTGTCCGGCAGGGGGTCTACAATGAGCAGTTCTTC.

V and J are TRBV6-1 and TRBJ1-6; no clear D. CDR1 is MNHNS and CDR2 is SASEGT in the germline V gene. CDR3 length equals 16 residues. The ends were cut back, 0 bases at V and 9 bases at J, with 15 bases in the middle. CDR3 in amino acids: CASSEAQSLVFSPLHF. The CDR3 coding sequence is TGTGCCAGCAGTGAAGCACAGTCCCTGGTGTTTTCACCCCTCCACTTT.

The rearrangement uses TRBV7-9 and TRBJ1-2; TRBD1 might be the D (5 bases). From germline, CDR1 is SEHNR and CDR2 FQNEAQ (reference sequence). The V end was cut by 4 bases, the J end by 4 bases, with 10 bases between. The length of the CDR3 is 13 residues. CDR3 amino acids: CASSSNTGYGYTF. As DNA, the CDR3 is TGTGCCAGCAGCTCGAATACAGGCTATGGCTACACCTTC. Full variable domain (missing parts from reference TRBV7-9 and TRBJ1-2): DTGVSQNPRHKITKRGQNVTFRCDPISEHNRLYWYRQTLGQGPEFLTYFQNEAQLEKSRLLSDRFSAERPKGSFSTLEIQRTEQGDSAMYLCASSSNTGYGYTFGSGTRLTVV.

The chain uses TRBV19 and TRBJ1-1; D is unclear. Germline V gene sequence: CDR1 LNHDA, CDR2 SQIVND (reference sequence). With 5 bases removed from V and 6 bases from J, the gap between germline ends came to 10 bases. CDR3 size: 12 residues. The CDR3 DNA reads TGTGCCAGTAGTGAGGGTTACGCTGAAGCTTTCTTT. Encoded protein: CASSEGYAEAFF.

The rearrangement links TRBV19 to TRBJ2-5, with 9 positions matching TRBD2. Per germline, CDR1 LNHDA and CDR2 SQIVND (reference sequence). The CDR3 contains 14 residues. J lost 6 bases, V lost 6 bases, and 8 bases had no gene match. For the CDR3, the DNA is TGTGCCAGTAGAGATAGCGGGAGCGGAAAGACCCAGTACTTC. Amino acids: CASRDSGSGKTQYF.

The chain recombines TRBV5-3 with TRBJ1-6; D remains ambiguous. TRBV5-3 has ORF status, its function being uncertain. V was clipped by 8 bases and J by 7 bases, with 16 bases between them. The CDR3 runs 14 residues. CDR3 amino acids: CASSNREKNSPLHF. CDR3 sequence (DNA): TGTGCCAGCAGTAACAGAGAGAAGAATTCACCCCTCCACTTT.

The chain links TRBV4-3 to TRBJ2-3; 10 bases fit TRBD2. CDR3 length: 17 residues. Trimming took 4 bases from V and 5 from J; bases not matched to a gene: 12. CDR1 and CDR2 from the germline V gene are LGHNA and YSLEER. CDR3 nucleotides: TGCGCCAGCAGCCGATCCAGAACTAGCGGGACCAGAGATACGCAGTATTTT. Amino acids: CASSRSRTSGTRDTQYF.

This clone was seen a few times. The CDR3 region has the DNA TGTGCCAGCAGTTTGCAGGGGGCGCTGGGCGAGCAGTACTTC. Residues: CASSLQGALGEQYF. The V call is TRBV27, the J call TRBJ2-7; TRBD1 matches at 8 bases. With V trimmed by 3 bases and J by 6 bases, 7 bases remained unmatched. CDR1 is MNHEY, CDR2 SMNVEV, per germline (reference sequence). This CDR3 has 14 residues.

This chain joins TRBV5-1 and TRBJ2-2; a weak D match, TRBD1 (6 bases). Germline CDR1 SGHRS, CDR2 YFSETQ. The CDR3 is 17 residues long. The V end was cut by 4 bases, the J end by 3 bases, with 19 bases between. The DNA of the CDR3 is TGCGCCAGCAGCCTGAAGAGAGGACAGCGTCACACCGGGGAGCTGTTTTTT. This gives the protein CASSLKRGQRHTGELFF.

This clone showed up just once. The V gene is TRBV5-1, the J gene TRBJ1-3, with D maybe TRBD1 (5 bases). Germline assignment: CDR1 SGHRS and CDR2 YFSETQ. The CDR3 covers 15 residues. V was clipped by 4 bases and J by 0 bases, with 11 bases between them. The CDR3 spells CASSRQGGSGNTIYF. In DNA form, the CDR3 reads TGCGCCAGCAGCCGCCAGGGTGGCTCTGGAAACACCATATATTTT.

This rearrangement joins TRBV4-2 to TRBJ2-1; D may match TRBD1 or TRBD2 (5 bases each). Germline CDR1 reads LGHNA; CDR2 reads YNFKEQ. The V end was cut by 4 bases, the J end by 4 bases, with 20 bases between. This CDR3 region has 17 residues. The CDR3 spells CASSPARGTGAYNEQFF. In DNA form, the CDR3 reads TGTGCCAGCAGCCCAGCGAGGGGAACGGGCGCGTACAATGAGCAGTTCTTC.